The 22 T cell receptor beta chains in this list originate from one sample, sequenced in a study of T cells in Graves' hyperthyroidism and ophthalmopathy. TCR beta CDR3 regions were amplified from RNA transcripts. HTBI primers drove first-round RT-PCR of the TCR CDR3. TCRdb recomputed calls from the multiplex PCR reads with MiXCR, one row per CDR3 protein. The sample includes about 96,000 distinct CDR3 sequences, over 50% of them seen just once. Sample: blood. These receptors came from a woman aged 40-49 years with Graves' hyperthyroidism.

This clonotype was observed at least ten times. Germline and junction disagree at one end, which may indicate a read error. V is TRBV7-6 and J is TRBJ2-3, with 8 bases fitting TRBD2. The CDR3 has 15 residues. Looked up from germline, CDR1 is SGHVS and CDR2 is FNYEAQ. The CDR3 nucleotides read TGTGCCAGCCGCTTAGGATCGGGAGGGCCAGATACGCAGTATTTT. This codes for CASRLGSGGPDTQYF.

Note on this clonotype: This may stem from a read error, because a much larger clone lies one nucleotide away. The chain carries TRBV19 and TRBJ1-5; D perhaps matches TRBD1 (6 bases). CDR3 length: 16 amino acids. The germline V gene encodes CDR1 LNHDA and CDR2 SQIVND (reference sequence). The ends were cut back, 9 bases at V and 4 bases at J, with 22 bases in the middle. The CDR3 sequence: CASSVLSGQGNQPQHF. CDR3 nucleotides: TGTGCCAGCAGTGTATTGTCGGGTCAGGGGAATCAGCCCCAGCATTTT.

This clonotype occurred a few times. The rearrangement links TRBV7-2 to TRBJ2-6; no definite D call. V was shortened by 7 bases and J by 0 bases, with 22 bases between the two germline ends. Germline V gene sequence: CDR1 SGHTA, CDR2 FQGNSA. The CDR3 is made up of 19 amino acids. CDR3 loop: CASTRPPGPWGSGANVLTF. Written as DNA, the CDR3 is TGTGCCAGCACTCGACCCCCCGGGCCGTGGGGCTCTGGGGCCAACGTCCTGACTTTC.

This clonotype was counted ten times or more. The chain combines TRBV4-3 with TRBJ2-7; TRBD2 matches 7 bases. V lost 0 bases, J lost 3 bases, and 5 bases stayed unmatched. CDR1 and CDR2 from the germline V gene are LGHNA and YSLEER. The CDR3 covers 15 residues. The CDR3 DNA reads TGCGCCAGCAGCCAAGAGAGGGCGGGAGACTACGAGCAGTACTTC. Translated: CASSQERAGDYEQYF.

This clonotype has only a few counts. The junction and the germline gene differ at one end; a read error may be behind it. CDR3 loop: CASSGGQSTGTQYF. In DNA, the CDR3 is TGTGCCAGCAGCGGCGGGCAAAGCACAGGTACGCAGTATTTT. The V and J genes are TRBV4-2 and TRBJ2-3; the D gene could be TRBD1 or TRBD2 (5 bases each). The germline V gene has CDR1 LGHNA and CDR2 YNFKEQ. CDR3 size: 14 residues.

In DNA, the CDR3 is TGTGCCATCAGGAGTAGCGGGAGTAAAGAGACCCAGTACTTC. This translates into CAIRSSGSKETQYF. This chain links TRBV10-3 with TRBJ2-5; 9 bases fit TRBD2. The CDR3 runs 14 residues. Germline trimming cut 6 bases from V and 3 bases from J; bases unmatched to any gene: 5. Germline-derived CDR1 and CDR2 are ENHRY and SYGVKD.

There are many counts of this clonotype. The V and J genes are TRBV2 and TRBJ1-5, with D unresolved. This CDR3 comprises 18 residues. The germline gives CDR1 SNHLY, CDR2 FYNNEI. Trimming took 5 bases from V and 2 from J, leaving 22 bases between them. The CDR3 protein is CASSSGMGKGIGNQPQHF. The CDR3 nucleotides read TGTGCCAGCAGTTCCGGCATGGGGAAAGGAATCGGCAATCAGCCCCAGCATTTT. The complete variable domain, with remaining parts taken from reference TRBV2 and TRBJ1-5, reads EPEVTQTPSHQVTQMGQEVILRCVPISNHLYFYWYRQILGQKVEFLVSFYNNEISEKSEIFDDQFSVERPDGSNFTLKIRSTKLEDSAMYFCASSSGMGKGIGNQPQHFGDGTRLSIL.

A word on this clonotype: A read error may be the cause here, since a much bigger clone is one base away. The chain couples TRBV6-1 to TRBJ1-5, with D possibly matching TRBD1 (6 bases). This CDR3 is built from 16 residues. The V gene lost 2 bases and the J gene lost 5 bases, with 16 bases spanning the gap. CDR1 and CDR2 from the germline V gene are MNHNS and SASEGT. CDR3 amino acids: CASSEWSQAGDQPQHF. CDR3 sequence (DNA): TGTGCCAGCAGTGAATGGAGCCAGGCAGGGGATCAGCCCCAGCATTTT.

About this clonotype: This CDR3 fails to terminate in the conserved phenylalanine or tryptophan, so it likely reflects a read error. No DNA is shown, since the ends of the CDR3 on it are uncertain; the CDR3 is the one TCRdb lists. V usage is TRBV12-3 or TRBV12-4 and J usage is TRBJ1-5; TRBD1 is the table's D call and was not checked against the DNA. 15 amino acids form the CDR3, both terminal residues included. CDR3 loop: CASGWGAGGNQPQLQ.

This clonotype was seen just once. The V gene is TRBV7-2, the J gene TRBJ2-2, with D uncertain. The CDR3 has 13 amino acids. Deletions cut 1 base from V and 11 bases from J, with 11 bases between. Per the germline V gene, CDR1 is SGHTA and CDR2 is FQGNSA. The CDR3 region is CASSLVFRGELFF. The CDR3 bases are TGTGCCAGCAGCTTAGTATTCCGCGGCGAGCTGTTTTTT.

The V gene is TRBV25-1, the J gene TRBJ2-5, with 7 bases fitting TRBD1. V was clipped by 6 bases and J by 2 bases; unmatched bases: 6. Per the germline V gene, CDR1 is MGHDK and CDR2 is SYGVNS. This CDR3 has 14 amino acids. Here the CDR3 reads CASRGAGGQETQYF. The CDR3 DNA reads TGTGCCAGCAGGGGGGCAGGGGGACAAGAGACCCAGTACTTC.

V gene TRBV15 combines with J gene TRBJ1-1; 7 bases map to TRBD1. V dropped 3 bases and J dropped 10; count of bases not matched to a gene: 17. Germline lookup yields CDR1 LNHNV and CDR2 YYDKDF (reference sequence). The CDR3 has 16 amino acids. The CDR3 bases are TGTGCCACCAGCAGCCTAACAGGGGTGGAAGGTATCGGAGCTTTCTTT. Translation gives CATSSLTGVEGIGAFF.

In this sample, this clonotype turned up once. J is TRBJ1-1 and V is TRBV15; 9 bases agree with TRBD1. Germline V lookup: CDR1 LNHNV, CDR2 YYDKDF (reference sequence). CDR3 size: 13 residues. V was clipped by 2 bases and J by 11 bases; unmatched bases: 6. DNA for the CDR3: TGTGCCACCAGCAGAAGGGGGGACAGGGTGGCTTTCTTT. Translation gives CATSRRGDRVAFF.

The chain has TRBV6-6 and TRBJ2-2; D is possibly TRBD1 or TRBD2 (5 bases each). CDR1 is MNHNY, CDR2 SVGAGI, per germline (reference sequence). The CDR3 consists of 17 residues. Between the trimmed V and J ends, which lost 7 bases and 6 bases, there was a span of 24 bases. This chain's CDR3 is CASTGQGFVSLAGELFF. CDR3 sequence (DNA): TGTGCCAGCACGGGGCAAGGGTTCGTGTCTCTGGCCGGGGAGCTGTTTTTT.

This sequence joins TRBV5-1 and TRBJ2-5, with 8 bases matching TRBD1. Looked up from germline, CDR1 is SGHRS and CDR2 is YFSETQ. V was pared by 4 bases and J by 4 bases, with 6 bases of the junction left unmatched. This CDR3 is 14 amino acids long. CDR3 nucleotides: TGCGCCAGCAGCCTACAGGGGGTGGGAGAGACCCAGTACTTC. Its translation: CASSLQGVGETQYF.

The chain combines TRBV9 with TRBJ1-2, with D unclear. V was shortened by 2 bases and J by 2 bases, with 16 bases between the two germline ends. Germline V CDR1 and CDR2: SGDLS, YYNGEE. The CDR3 covers 16 residues. The chain's CDR3 is CASSVGIAANNYGYTF. For the CDR3, the DNA is TGTGCCAGCAGCGTGGGAATTGCAGCAAACAACTATGGCTACACCTTC.

This clonotype was counted ten times or more. The chain couples TRBV6-6 to TRBJ1-5, with D possibly matching TRBD1 (6 bases). With 6 bases removed from V and 6 bases from J, the gap between germline ends came to 15 bases. This CDR3 comprises 14 residues. Germline values: CDR1 MNHNY, CDR2 SVGAGI (reference sequence). The CDR3 DNA reads TGTGCCAGCAGACTTCCAGGGGCGAGTCAGCCCCAGCATTTT. It codes for CASRLPGASQPQHF.

Details on this clonotype: Relative to the germline gene, one junction end is altered; a read error may explain this. The chain links TRBV7-2 to TRBJ2-7; 11 positions agree with TRBD2. The germline V gene has CDR1 SGHTA and CDR2 FQGNSA. CDR3 length equals 15 residues. The CDR3 loop is CACSILAGDFYEQYF. The CDR3 region has the DNA TGTGCCTGCAGCATACTAGCGGGAGACTTCTACGAGCAGTACTTC.

This clonotype has a handful of counts. The chain employs TRBV29-1 and TRBJ1-2; D possibly corresponds to TRBD1 (5 bases). The germline V and J ends were trimmed by 7 bases and 2 bases, with 11 bases remaining between them. Germline V gives CDR1 SQVTM, CDR2 ANQGSEA. The CDR3 loop spans 12 amino acids. DNA of the CDR3: TGCAGCGCTGGGGAGGGGAACTATGGCTACACCTTC. It specifies CSAGEGNYGYTF.

This clonotype was seen ten or more times. The CDR3 DNA reads TGTGCCAGCAGTGAGACCGGACAGGGAGGGACCCAGTACTTC. Protein product: CASSETGQGGTQYF. The rearrangement uses TRBV6-6 and TRBJ2-5; 8 bases line up with TRBD1. The CDR3 is 14 residues long. Trimming cost V 5 bases and J 7 bases; bases outside gene matches: 9. Per the germline V gene, CDR1 is MNHNY and CDR2 is SVGAGI (reference sequence).

V and J are TRBV20-1 and TRBJ1-4; 8 nucleotides agree with TRBD1. Germline loops: CDR1 DFQATT, CDR2 SNEGSKA (reference sequence). CDR3 length: 14 amino acids. V dropped 0 bases and J dropped 5; count of bases not matched to a gene: 2. CDR3 in DNA: TGCAGTGCTAGAGATCGGACAGGGAATGAAAAACTGTTTTTT. It is translated as CSARDRTGNEKLFF.

At least ten counts were recorded for this clonotype. This chain connects TRBV14 to TRBJ1-5, with D unresolved. The CDR3 sequence is 13 residues long. Between the trimmed V and J ends, which lost 5 bases and 6 bases, there was a span of 11 bases. Germline V CDR1 and CDR2: SGHDN, FVKESK. The chain's CDR3 is CASSYLPGQPQHF. CDR3 coding DNA: TGTGCCAGCAGCTACCTACCAGGTCAGCCCCAGCATTTT.